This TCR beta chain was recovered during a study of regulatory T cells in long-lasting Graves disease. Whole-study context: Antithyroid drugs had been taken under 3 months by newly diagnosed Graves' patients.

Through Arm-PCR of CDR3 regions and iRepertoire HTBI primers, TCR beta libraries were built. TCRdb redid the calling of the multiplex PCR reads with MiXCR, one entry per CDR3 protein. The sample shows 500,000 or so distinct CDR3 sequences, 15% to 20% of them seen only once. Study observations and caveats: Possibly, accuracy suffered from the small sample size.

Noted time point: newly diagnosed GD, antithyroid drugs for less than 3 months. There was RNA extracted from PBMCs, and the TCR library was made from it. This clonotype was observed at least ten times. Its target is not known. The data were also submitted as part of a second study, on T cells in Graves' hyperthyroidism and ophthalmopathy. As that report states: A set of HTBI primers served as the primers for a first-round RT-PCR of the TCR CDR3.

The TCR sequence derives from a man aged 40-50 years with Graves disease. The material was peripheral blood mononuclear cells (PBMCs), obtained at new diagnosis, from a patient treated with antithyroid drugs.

CDR3 in amino acids: CASSALNTGELFF. CDR3 DNA: TGCGCCAGCAGTGCGCTGAACACCGGGGAGCTGTTTTTT. The chain carries TRBV10-2 and TRBJ2-2; D gene unclear. V lost 4 bases and J lost 1, with 4 bases in between. CDR1 is WSHSY and CDR2 is SAAADI in the germline V gene. The CDR3 is 13 residues long.